The next 5 T cell receptor beta chains were all read from a single sample in a study of shared clonotypes between healthy human individuals. This table comes from immunoSEQ multiplex PCR, and its TCRdb copy is limited to in-frame clones, with some not included. The sample has roughly 2 million clones; around 95% are singletons. The sequenced sample was naive CD4+ T cells sorted from blood. Stated subset: CD45RA+ positively selected. The receptors were gathered from a man in his late teens or twenties in good health.

This sequence joins TRBV5-1 and TRBJ2-3; maybe TRBD1 (6 bases). The CDR3 is made up of 16 amino acids. V gave up 0 bases and J gave up 4 bases, with 15 bases separating them. Germline V lookup: CDR1 SGHRS, CDR2 YFSETQ. CDR3 coding DNA: TGCGCCAGCAGCTTGGGGTTGCAGGGGTCGGCAGATACGCAGTATTTT. This codes for CASSLGLQGSADTQYF.

The chain combines TRBV29-1 with TRBJ2-1; 7 nucleotides line up with TRBD1. The junction had 12 bases not matched to a gene; V was cut back by 1 base and J by 6 bases. Germline CDR1 reads SQVTM; CDR2 reads ANQGSEA. The CDR3 consists of 16 residues. The CDR3 reads CSVEVVQGSHGNEQFF. CDR3 coding DNA: TGCAGCGTTGAAGTGGTACAGGGGTCTCACGGCAATGAGCAGTTCTTC.

This clone occurred once. CDR3 sequence (DNA): TGTGCCAGCAGCTCGAAAGGGACTAGCGGGAGTTTCCACGAGCAGTACTTC. It is translated as CASSSKGTSGSFHEQYF. The rearrangement uses TRBV13 and TRBJ2-7; 14 bases are a match to TRBD2. Germline V gene lookup returns CDR1 PRHDT and CDR2 FYEKMQ (reference sequence). The ends lost 4 bases at V and 5 bases at J; junction bases unmatched: 10. CDR3 length: 17 amino acids.

On this clone: Other DNA sequences within the sample encode an identical CDR3. This rearrangement joins TRBV20-1 to TRBJ2-5; unclear D gene. Trimming pared 6 bases from V and 4 bases from J, leaving 6 bases between. From germline, CDR1 is DFQATT and CDR2 SNEGSKA (reference sequence). This CDR3 has 10 amino acids. The CDR3: CSAIGETQYF. The CDR3 DNA sequence: TGCAGTGCGATTGGAGAGACCCAGTACTTC.

This chain joins TRBV5-1 and TRBJ1-2, with 7 positions matching TRBD1. With V trimmed by 2 bases and J by 7 bases, 8 bases remained unmatched. The germline gives CDR1 SGHRS, CDR2 YFSETQ. This CDR3 has 14 amino acids. Written as DNA, the CDR3 is TGCGCCAGCAGCTTAAGACAGGGAGTCTCTGGCTACACCTTC. It specifies CASSLRQGVSGYTF. The entire variable domain, with the rest obtained from reference TRBV5-1 and TRBJ1-2, is as follows: KAGVTQTPRYLIKTRGQQVTLSCSPISGHRSVSWYQQTPGQGLQFLFEYFSETQRNKGNFPGRFSGRQFSNSRSEMNVSTLELGDSALYLCASSLRQGVSGYTFGSGTRLTVV.